Listed below are T cell receptor beta chains from one sample, sequenced in a study of spatial heterogeneity in lung cancer. TCRdb analysed the 5' RACE reads with MiXCR anew, one entry per CDR3 protein. This table has approximately 52,000 distinct CDR3 sequences, under 7.5% appearing once. The starting material was PBMCs, obtained at surgery. Source of these receptors: a female donor with early-stage non-small cell lung cancer. CDR3s include the opening cysteine and the closing phenylalanine or tryptophan. A D gene is named only where the DNA matches it firmly. Size tells how often a clone was seen (once, few, many) or the class of an expanded clone, and some rows leave it out.

TGTGCCAGCAGTACCCAGCGGGGGGGTAGTTCCTACGAGCAGTACTTC | CASSTQRGGSSYEQYF | TRBJ2-7 | many | TRBD2 | TRBV28
TGTGCCAGCAGCTTTGGACAGGCGAATACTGAAGCTTTCTTT | CASSFGQANTEAFF | TRBJ1-1 | many | TRBD1 | TRBV5-4
TGCAGCGTGGGAATGCCTAACTATGGCTACACCTTC | CSVGMPNYGYTF | TRBJ1-2 | many | - | TRBV29-1
TGTGCCAGCATTGGTCGACTAGCTCAGACCCAGTACTTC | CASIGRLAQTQYF | TRBJ2-5 | many | TRBD2 | TRBV2
TGTGCCAGCTATGGACAGGGGACCTATGGCTACACCTTC | CASYGQGTYGYTF | TRBJ1-2 | few | TRBD1 | TRBV3-1
TGTGCCAGCAGCGTAGATAAACATGGGGGAGTTTTGGTCTCCGGTGATACGCAGTATTTT | CASSVDKHGGVLVSGDTQYF | TRBJ2-3 | many | - | TRBV9
TGCAGTGCTAGAGAATTAGCGTCAGGCGCCTATGGCTACACCTTC | CSARELASGAYGYTF | TRBJ1-2 | many | - | TRBV20-1
TGTGCCAGCAACGAGGGGGCTGCGAACTATGGCTACACCTTC | CASNEGAANYGYTF | TRBJ1-2 | few | TRBD1 | TRBV28
TGCAGTGCTGTAGACGAGAACACCGGGGAGCTGTTTTTT | CSAVDENTGELFF | TRBJ2-2 | - | - | TRBV20-1
TGTGCCAGCAGTGTTAGACTAGCGGGGGGGATCTACAATGAGCAGTTCTTC | CASSVRLAGGIYNEQFF | TRBJ2-1 | many | TRBD2 | TRBV2
TGCAGTGCTAGTCTACCGGCGCGGGGGCTAGATACGCAGTATTTT | CSASLPARGLDTQYF | TRBJ2-3 | - | - | TRBV20-1
TGTGCCATCAGTGAAGCGACTAGCGCCTCCTACGAGCAGTACTTC | CAISEATSASYEQYF | TRBJ2-7 | many | TRBD2 | TRBV10-3
TGTGCCAGCAGCTTATCGTACGGGAAGCCCCAGCATTTT | CASSLSYGKPQHF | TRBJ1-5 | many | - | TRBV5-6
TGTGCCAGCAGCCCCCCCCGGCGGGGGCCCACAGATACGCAGTATTTT | CASSPPRRGPTDTQYF | TRBJ2-3 | many | - | TRBV7-2
TGCAGTGCTAGCCCGCAAACCTACGAGCAGTACTTC | CSASPQTYEQYF | TRBJ2-7 | few | - | TRBV20-1
TGTGCCAGCAGCTTAGAATTGGCGTTGAATACGCAGTATTTT | CASSLELALNTQYF | TRBJ2-3 | many | - | TRBV7-2
TGTGCCACCAGCAGAGGAATATCTGGGGCCAACGTCCTGACTTTC | CATSRGISGANVLTF | TRBJ2-6 | many | - | TRBV15
TGTGCCAGCAGTGAATCGCGGGGTCCGAACATTCAGTACTTC | CASSESRGPNIQYF | TRBJ2-4 | many | - | TRBV2
TGCAGTACTGAGAGAGGTGTAAAGCAGTTCTTC | CSTERGVKQFF | TRBJ2-1 | medium-sized | - | TRBV20-1
TGTGCCAGCAGTGTTTCAGCGGGGGAGACAGATACGCAGTATTTT | CASSVSAGETDTQYF | TRBJ2-3 | few | TRBD2 | TRBV2
TGTGCCAGCAGCCGATCCGGGACAGGGTTAGAGACCCAGTACTTC | CASSRSGTGLETQYF | TRBJ2-5 | - | TRBD1 | TRBV7-9
TGTGCCACCAGCAGAGAACCCAGGGACGGCTACACCTTC | CATSREPRDGYTF | TRBJ1-2 | many | - | TRBV15
TGTGCCAGCAGTGTGCGGGGAGGTCGGAATCAGCCCCAGCATTTT | CASSVRGGRNQPQHF | TRBJ1-5 | many | - | TRBV28
TGTGCCAGCACCCCCGGTGTGAGTACGCAGTATTTT | CASTPGVSTQYF | TRBJ2-3 | - | - | TRBV12-3/TRBV12-4
TGCGCCAGCAGCCAAGATGAGGGGACTAGTGGGGCCAACGTCCTGACTTTC | CASSQDEGTSGANVLTF | TRBJ2-6 | few | TRBD2 | TRBV4-1
TGTGCCAGCAGCGGAGGGACTCCTACCTACGAGCAGTACTTC | CASSGGTPTYEQYF | TRBJ2-7 | - | - | TRBV7-2
TGTGCCTGGACCGCATACACTGAAGCTTTCTTT | CAWTAYTEAFF | TRBJ1-1 | many | - | TRBV30
TGCAGCGTTGTGAGAGAGACCCAGTACTTC | CSVVRETQYF | TRBJ2-5 | many | - | TRBV29-1
TGTGCCAGCAGCCATAGCGGACAGGGGGCATACGAGCAGTACTTC | CASSHSGQGAYEQYF | TRBJ2-7 | few | TRBD1 | TRBV7-2
TGTGCCAGCAGCTTAGCAGGTCGAGTGGCTGAAGCTTTCTTT | CASSLAGRVAEAFF | TRBJ1-1 | many | - | TRBV7-9
TGTGCCAGCAGGGACCGCGGCACAGATACGCAGTATTTT | CASRDRGTDTQYF | TRBJ2-3 | few | - | TRBV4-2
TGCAGTGCCCAGCCGGGACAGGGCCTCCAAGAGACCCAGTACTTC | CSAQPGQGLQETQYF | TRBJ2-5 | many | TRBD1 | TRBV20-1
TGTGCCAGCAGTTGGATTCGGGATAACACTGAAGCTTTCTTT | CASSWIRDNTEAFF | TRBJ1-1 | many | - | TRBV28
TGTGCCAGCAGCCAAGATCATTCAGCGATCGGTGAGCAGTTCTTC | CASSQDHSAIGEQFF | TRBJ2-1 | many | - | TRBV4-2
TGCAGTGCTACGACAGGAATTTATGAAAAACTGTTTTTT | CSATTGIYEKLFF | TRBJ1-4 | few | - | TRBV20-1
TGCGCCAGCAGCGGTCCCTGGCCTTACGAGCAGTACTTC | CASSGPWPYEQYF | TRBJ2-7 | - | - | TRBV5-1
TGTGCCAGCAGTGTTGACGAGGATACGCAGTATTTT | CASSVDEDTQYF | TRBJ2-3 | many | - | TRBV25-1
TGTGCCAGCAGCTTAGGGTTGACTAGCGGGGGGTTCAGATACTTC | CASSLGLTSGGFRYF | TRBJ2-4 | few | TRBD2 | TRBV7-2
TGTGCCAGCAGTCGGAGCGGGACTAGCTTCGGCGAGCAGTACTTC | CASSRSGTSFGEQYF | TRBJ2-7 | many | TRBD2 | TRBV28
TGTGCCAGCAGTAGAGGGCGATTAGAGACCCAGTACTTC | CASSRGRLETQYF | TRBJ2-5 | - | - | TRBV12-3/TRBV12-4
TGTGCCAGCAGCTCAGAAGGGGGCAACATTCAGTACTTC | CASSSEGGNIQYF | TRBJ2-4 | many | TRBD1 | TRBV11-2
TGTGCCAGCTCTCGGACAGGGGCGGCTGGCTACACCTTC | CASSRTGAAGYTF | TRBJ1-2 | few | TRBD1 | TRBV18
TGTGCCAGCAGCCCACAGGGGATGAACACTGAAGCTTTCTTT | CASSPQGMNTEAFF | TRBJ1-1 | few | TRBD1 | TRBV7-2
TGCAGTGCTCACAAGACGAACACCGGGGAGCTGTTTTTT | CSAHKTNTGELFF | TRBJ2-2 | few | - | TRBV20-1
TGCAGTGCTAGAGATTTCTCCGGGAACACAGATACGCAGTATTTT | CSARDFSGNTDTQYF | TRBJ2-3 | few | - | TRBV20-1
TGTGCCAGCAGCCGTACGGATGGCAGGGGGGGCGTACCCGTCGAGCAGTACTTC | CASSRTDGRGGVPVEQYF | TRBJ2-7 | - | - | TRBV5-5
TGCGCCAGCAGCTTGAGCAGGGGAGTCTACAATGAGCAGTTCTTC | CASSLSRGVYNEQFF | TRBJ2-1 | - | - | TRBV5-1